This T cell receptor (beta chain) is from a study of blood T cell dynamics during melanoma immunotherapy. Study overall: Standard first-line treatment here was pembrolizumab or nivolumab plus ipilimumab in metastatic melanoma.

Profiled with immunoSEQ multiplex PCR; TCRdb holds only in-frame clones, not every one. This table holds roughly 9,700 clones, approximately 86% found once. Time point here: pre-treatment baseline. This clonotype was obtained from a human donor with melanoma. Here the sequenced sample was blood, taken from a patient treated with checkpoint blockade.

The CDR3 protein is CASSLAGWETQYF. For the CDR3, the DNA is TGTGCCAGCAGTTTGGCAGGGTGGGAGACCCAGTACTTC. This chain connects TRBV28 to TRBJ2-5; a possible D gene is TRBD1 (5 bases). CDR3 length equals 13 residues. Germline values: CDR1 MDHEN, CDR2 SYDVKM. Deletions cut 3 bases from V and 5 bases from J, with 10 bases between.